Listed below are T cell receptor beta chains from one sample, sequenced in a study of blood T cell repertoires in COVID-19. Repertoires were generated with immunoSEQ multiplex PCR, while TCRdb's copy carries only in-frame clones and drops some. The sample has about 120,000 clones, 80% seen once. The sample taken for sequencing was peripheral blood. The origin of the receptors is an older man with acute or convalescent COVID-19. The conserved cysteine and the conserved F or W are not part of the CDR3 here. Fields, in order: clone size, J gene, V gene, CDR3 protein. Size tells how often a clone was seen (once, few, many) or the class of an expanded clone, and some rows leave it out.

NA,TRBJ2-7,TRBV6-5,ASSYSRDISYEQY
NA,TRBJ2-3,TRBV7-9,ASSSRGGTDTQY
NA,TRBJ2-3,TRBV24-1,ATSRGTDTQY
NA,TRBJ2-1,TRBV7-2,ASSPYNSEGGRF
NA,TRBJ1-3,TRBV5-4,ASSLEDPQGPIY
NA,TRBJ1-4,TRBV11-2,ASSLKGTGGEKLF
NA,TRBJ1-6,TRBV3-1/TRBV3-2,ASGDLGANMGSPLH
NA,TRBJ1-5,TRBV6-5,ASSRGESQPQH
few,TRBJ2-7,TRBV7-2,ASSLGYYSDEQY
once,TRBJ2-6,TRBV6-5,ARRAGGAGANVLT
NA,TRBJ2-3,TRBV5-1,ASSFEGGPRSTDTQY
few,TRBJ1-2,TRBV18,ASSPLETGYGYT
NA,TRBJ2-3,TRBV5-5,ASSLTSGADTQY
NA,TRBJ1-5,TRBV29-1,SVTQGASNQPQH
NA,TRBJ1-1,TRBV14,ASSQARDFTEAF
NA,TRBJ1-2,TRBV5-1,ASSLVQGPSGYGYT
NA,TRBJ2-7,TRBV10-2,ASQGRNEPLEQY